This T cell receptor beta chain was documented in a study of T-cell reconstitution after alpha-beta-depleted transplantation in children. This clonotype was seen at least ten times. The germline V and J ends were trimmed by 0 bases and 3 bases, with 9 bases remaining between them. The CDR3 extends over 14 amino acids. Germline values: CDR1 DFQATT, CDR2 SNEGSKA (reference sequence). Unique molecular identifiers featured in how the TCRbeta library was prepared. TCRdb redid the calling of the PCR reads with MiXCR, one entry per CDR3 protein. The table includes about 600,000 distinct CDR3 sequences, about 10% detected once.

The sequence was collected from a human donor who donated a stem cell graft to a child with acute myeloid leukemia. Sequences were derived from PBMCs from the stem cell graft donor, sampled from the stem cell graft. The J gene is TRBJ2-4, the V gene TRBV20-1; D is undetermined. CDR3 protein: CSARDHPIKNIQYF. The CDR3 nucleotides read TGCAGTGCTAGAGATCATCCTATCAAAAACATTCAGTACTTC.